This T cell receptor beta chain was recovered during a study of T cell responses to AZD1222 COVID-19 vaccine. Background on the study: Recipients boosted at about 4 weeks or about 12 weeks are pooled. Study outcomes and limitations: Mostly white British, mostly female donors; authors suggested clonal diversity may be underestimated.

TCRdb's table, derived via immunoSEQ multiplex PCR, lists solely in-frame clones and lacks some. This sample yields about 130,000 clones, of which approximately 86% are seen a single time; 12% belongs to the top ten. On this clone: Its cognate antigen is unknown.

Germline V lookup: CDR1 SGHKS, CDR2 YYEKEE (reference sequence). V was trimmed by 5 bases and J by 2 bases, leaving 10 bases between them. The CDR3 extends over 13 amino acids. The origin of this receptor is an adult in good health. The sequenced sample was peripheral blood, obtained on day 0 of AZD1222 vaccination. This rearrangement joins TRBV5-5 to TRBJ1-2, with D perhaps TRBD1 (5 bases). The CDR3 sequence: CASSPTENYGYTF. The CDR3 bases are TGTGCCAGCAGTCCGACAGAGAACTATGGCTACACCTTC.